The rows below give T cell receptor beta chains drawn from one sample of a study of CD8 T cells in Susac syndrome. From the immunoSEQ multiplex PCR reads, TCRdb called clonotypes with MiXCR, one entry per CDR3 protein. The data show around 130,000 distinct CDR3 sequences, 96% seen once. Sequencing was performed on CD4+ T cells from PBMCs. The receptors come from a human donor with Susac syndrome. CDR3s include the opening cysteine and the closing phenylalanine or tryptophan. D genes are given only for firm matches. Clone size appears in some rows only: once, few, many, or a class for an expanded clone.

>NA|TRBV20-1|TRBJ1-5|NA
TGCAGTGCTAGGAGCCCAGCTCGCAATCAGCCCCAGCATTTT
CSARSPARNQPQHF
>once|TRBV3-1|TRBJ2-7|TRBD2
TGTGCCAGCAGATCCGGGACTAGCGGCTACGAGCAGTACTTC
CASRSGTSGYEQYF
>NA|TRBV2|TRBJ1-2|TRBD1
TGTGCCAGCAGTTGGACAGGGGCTGGCTATGGCTACACCTTC
CASSWTGAGYGYTF
>NA|TRBV12-3/TRBV12-4|TRBJ1-2|TRBD1
TGTGCCAGCAGTTCGACAGGGGGCAGGAGCTATGGCTACACCTTC
CASSSTGGRSYGYTF
>NA|TRBV6-2/TRBV6-3|TRBJ2-7|NA
TGTGCCAGCGCTGGGACGGGGGCCTACGAGCAGTACTTC
CASAGTGAYEQYF
>NA|TRBV18|TRBJ1-2|NA
TGTGCCAGCTCACCATCGGCAGAAAGGGGCTACACCTTC
CASSPSAERGYTF
>NA|TRBV29-1|TRBJ2-2|NA
TGCAGCGTTGCCATAGGCAGCCAGAACACCGGGGAGCTGTTTTTT
CSVAIGSQNTGELFF
>NA|TRBV29-1|TRBJ2-1|NA
TGCAGCGTTGAACTCTATAATGAGCAGTTCTTC
CSVELYNEQFF
>NA|TRBV20-1|TRBJ2-1|TRBD2
TGCAGTGCTAGAGGGGTAGCGGGAGTTGTGTACAATGAGCAGTTCTTC
CSARGVAGVVYNEQFF
>NA|TRBV20-1|TRBJ1-1|NA
TGCAGTGCTAGTAAGGGCGCCGACACTGAAGCTTTCTTT
CSASKGADTEAFF
>once|TRBV15|TRBJ2-2|NA
TGTGCCACCAGCAGAGATAGACAGGTCTTCCCCGGGGAGCTGTTTTTT
CATSRDRQVFPGELFF
>NA|TRBV4-2|TRBJ1-2|NA
TGTGCCAGCAGCCAAGCCGCGGGACGGGGGGACTATGGCTACACCTTC
CASSQAAGRGDYGYTF